This entry lists 2 T cell receptor beta chains sequenced from one sample in a study of vaccination and CD4 T cells after COVID-19. Sample treatment: approximately 9-day PBMC culture with coronavirus spike peptide pools or control peptides (ViraFEST assay). Sequenced with the Oncomine TCR Beta short-read assay was DNA taken from cultured CD4+ T cells. One entry per CDR3 protein results from TCRdb running MiXCR on the PCR reads. The sample contains more than 20,000 distinct CDR3 sequences, 50% of which appear only once. For these TCRs, the target antigens are not known. Material: CD4+ T cells from blood, cultured in vitro. These receptors were taken from a human donor who had recovered from COVID-19.

This clonotype qualifies as large. The chain couples TRBV10-1 to TRBJ1-2; the match to TRBD1 covers 10 bases. CDR3 length equals 15 residues. Germline lookup yields CDR1 WNHNN and CDR2 SYGVQD (reference sequence). The V gene end was trimmed by 6 bases and the J gene end by 2 bases; junction bases not matched to a gene: 6. The CDR3 DNA sequence: TGCGCCAGCAGCGCTGGACAGGGGGACAACTATGGCTACACCTTC. Its translation is CASSAGQGDNYGYTF.

The CDR3 loop reads CASSPPLYNHRRFTGELFF. The CDR3 DNA reads as TGTGCCAGCTCACCTCCCCTTTACAACCATCGAAGATTCACCGGGGAGCTGTTTTTT. The rearrangement joins TRBV18 to TRBJ2-2, with unresolved D. The germline CDR1 and CDR2 sequences are KGHSH and LQKENI. Trimming stripped 3 bases from V and 4 bases from J, with 24 bases between. This CDR3 has 19 residues.